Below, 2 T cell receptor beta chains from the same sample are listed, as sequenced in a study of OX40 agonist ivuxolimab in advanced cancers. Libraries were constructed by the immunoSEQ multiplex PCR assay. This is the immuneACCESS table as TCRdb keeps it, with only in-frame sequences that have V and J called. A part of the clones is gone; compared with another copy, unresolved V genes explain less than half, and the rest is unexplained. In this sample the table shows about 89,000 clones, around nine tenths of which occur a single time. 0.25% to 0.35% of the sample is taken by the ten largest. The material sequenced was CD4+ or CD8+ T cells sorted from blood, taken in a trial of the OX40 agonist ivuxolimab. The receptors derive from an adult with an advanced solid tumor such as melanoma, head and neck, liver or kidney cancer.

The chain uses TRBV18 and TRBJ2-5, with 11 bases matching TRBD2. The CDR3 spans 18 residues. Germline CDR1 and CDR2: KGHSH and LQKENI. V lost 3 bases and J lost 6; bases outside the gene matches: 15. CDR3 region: CASSPRTSGGAGGQTQYF. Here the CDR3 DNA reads TGTGCCAGCTCACCCAGAACTAGCGGGGGCGCCGGCGGTCAGACCCAGTACTTC.

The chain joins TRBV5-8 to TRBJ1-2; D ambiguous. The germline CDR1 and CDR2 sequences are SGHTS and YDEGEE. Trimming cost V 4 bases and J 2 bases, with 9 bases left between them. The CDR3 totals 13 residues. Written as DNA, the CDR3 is TGTGCCAGCAGCCCGGACCGGAACTATGGCTACACCTTC. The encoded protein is CASSPDRNYGYTF.